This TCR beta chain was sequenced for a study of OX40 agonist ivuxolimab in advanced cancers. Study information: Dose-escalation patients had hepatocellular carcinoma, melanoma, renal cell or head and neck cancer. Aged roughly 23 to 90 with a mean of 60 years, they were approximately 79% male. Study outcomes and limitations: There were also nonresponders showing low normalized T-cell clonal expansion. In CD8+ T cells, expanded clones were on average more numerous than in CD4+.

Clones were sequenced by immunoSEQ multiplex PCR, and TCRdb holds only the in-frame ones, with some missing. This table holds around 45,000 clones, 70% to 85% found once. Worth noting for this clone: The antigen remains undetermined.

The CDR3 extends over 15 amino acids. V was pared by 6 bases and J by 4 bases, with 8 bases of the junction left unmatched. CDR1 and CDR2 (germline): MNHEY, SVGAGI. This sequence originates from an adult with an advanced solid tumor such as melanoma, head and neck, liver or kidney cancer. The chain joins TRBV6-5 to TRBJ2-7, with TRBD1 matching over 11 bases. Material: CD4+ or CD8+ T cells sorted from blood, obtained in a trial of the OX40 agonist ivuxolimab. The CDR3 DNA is TGTGCCAGCAGAGTCACCGGGACAGGGGGTTACGAGCAGTACTTC. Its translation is CASRVTGTGGYEQYF.